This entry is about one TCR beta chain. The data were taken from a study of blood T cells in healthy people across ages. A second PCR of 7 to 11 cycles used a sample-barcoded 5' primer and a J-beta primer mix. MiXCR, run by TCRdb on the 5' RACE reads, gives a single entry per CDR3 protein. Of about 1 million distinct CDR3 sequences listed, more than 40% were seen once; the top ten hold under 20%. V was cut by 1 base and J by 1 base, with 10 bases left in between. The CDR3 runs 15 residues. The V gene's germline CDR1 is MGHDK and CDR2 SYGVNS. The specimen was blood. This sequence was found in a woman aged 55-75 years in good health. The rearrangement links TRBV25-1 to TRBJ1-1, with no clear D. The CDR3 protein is CASSESHHGNTEAFF. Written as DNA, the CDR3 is TGTGCCAGCAGTGAATCCCACCACGGGAACACTGAAGCTTTCTTT. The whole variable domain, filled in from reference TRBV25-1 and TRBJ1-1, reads EADIYQTPRYLVIGTGKKITLECSQTMGHDKMYWYQQDPGMELHLIHYSYGVNSTEKGDLSSESTVSRIRTEHFPLTLESARPSHTSQYLCASSESHHGNTEAFFGQGTRLTVV.